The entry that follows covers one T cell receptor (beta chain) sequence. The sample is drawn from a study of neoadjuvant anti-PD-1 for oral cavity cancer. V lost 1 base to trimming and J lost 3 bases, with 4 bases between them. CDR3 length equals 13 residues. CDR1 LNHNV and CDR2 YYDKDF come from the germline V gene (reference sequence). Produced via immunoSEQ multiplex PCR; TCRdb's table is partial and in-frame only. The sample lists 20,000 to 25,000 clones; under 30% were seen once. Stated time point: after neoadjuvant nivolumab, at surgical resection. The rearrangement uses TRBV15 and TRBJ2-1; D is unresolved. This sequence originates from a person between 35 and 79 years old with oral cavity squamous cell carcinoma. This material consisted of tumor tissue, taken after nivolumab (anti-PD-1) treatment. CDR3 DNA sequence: TGTGCCACCAGCAGAGGAGGCTACAATGAGCAGTTCTTC. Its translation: CATSRGGYNEQFF. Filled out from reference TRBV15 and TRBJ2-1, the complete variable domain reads DAMVIQNPRYQVTQFGKPVTLSCSQTLNHNVMYWYQQKSSQAPKLLFHYYDKDFNNEADTPDNFQSRRPNTSFCFLDIRSPGLGDTAMYLCATSRGGYNEQFFGPGTRLTVL.